The rows below give T cell receptor beta chains drawn from one sample of a study of cytomegalovirus exposure and HLA in healthy donors. Generated by immunoSEQ multiplex PCR, the TCRdb table keeps only in-frame clones and is missing some. The sample consists of about 100,000 clones, roughly 85% of them appearing once. Sequences were obtained from PBMCs. These receptors originate from a man aged 55 to 70 in good health and CMV-seropositive. Each CDR3 is given with its conserved first and last residue. D genes are given only for firm matches. Expanded clones get a size class; other rows say once, few or many, or leave the size out.

v_gene	j_gene	d_gene	abundance	CDR3nt	CDR3aa
TRBV23-1	TRBJ1-4	TRBD1	few	TGCGCCAGCAGTCTGACAGGGGGCGGAGAAAAACTGTTTTTT	CASSLTGGGEKLFF
TRBV6-1	TRBJ2-3	TRBD2	-	TGTGCCAGCAGTCTTAGCGGGGGGAGCACAGATACGCAGTATTTT	CASSLSGGSTDTQYF
TRBV5-1	TRBJ2-1	TRBD2	-	TGCGCCAGCAGCATTCCGACTAGCGGGGGCCTTAGGAGCTCCTACAATGAGCAGTTCTTC	CASSIPTSGGLRSSYNEQFF
TRBV30	TRBJ2-7	TRBD2	-	TGTGCCTGGAGCGGCGGGGGGGGAACCGAGCAGTACTTC	CAWSGGGGTEQYF
TRBV10-3	TRBJ2-3	TRBD2	-	TGTGCCATCAGTGAAGGGAGGGGTCCAGATACGCAGTATTTT	CAISEGRGPDTQYF
TRBV7-2	TRBJ2-5	-	-	TGTGCCAGCAGCTTAGCAGCGGCGATCAAGGAGACCCAGTACTTC	CASSLAAAIKETQYF
TRBV18	TRBJ1-1	TRBD1	few	TGTGCCAGCTCACTAACGCGAGGACAGGTTGAGACTGAAGCTTTCTTT	CASSLTRGQVETEAFF
TRBV6-6	TRBJ2-4	TRBD1	-	TGTGCCAGCAGCCACGGACAGGGTGAGGTCAACATTCAGTACTTC	CASSHGQGEVNIQYF
TRBV28	TRBJ1-5	-	few	TGTGCCAGCAGTTTAGTTACTGTTATTAATCAGCCCCAGCATTTT	CASSLVTVINQPQHF
TRBV2	TRBJ1-2	-	-	TGTGCCAGCAGGTACAGGGAACCCTATGGCTACACCTTC	CASRYREPYGYTF